The rows below give T cell receptor beta chains drawn from one sample of a study of blood T cell repertoires in COVID-19. Some clones are missing from TCRdb's copy, which holds only in-frame ones; the method was immunoSEQ multiplex PCR. The sample gives around 200,000 clones, 86% of which show up once; under 25% is in the top ten. The sample was peripheral blood. These TCRs come from a man aged 65-85 years with active or convalescent COVID-19. CDR3s include the opening cysteine and the closing phenylalanine or tryptophan. D genes are given only for firm matches. For some rows the clone size is stated as once, few or many, or as a class when expanded; others skip it.

V gene,D gene,J gene,clone size,CDR3 protein,CDR3 DNA
TRBV5-8,NA,TRBJ1-1,NA,CASTHRGNTEAFF,TGTGCCAGCACCCACCGCGGGAACACTGAAGCTTTCTTT
TRBV4-3,NA,TRBJ1-6,NA,CASSRTYRAPRSYNSPLHF,TGCGCCAGCAGCCGGACCTACAGGGCCCCCCGGTCCTATAATTCACCCCTCCACTTT
TRBV7-7,NA,TRBJ1-1,NA,CASSLSGGTEAFF,TGTGCCAGCAGCTTAAGCGGGGGAACTGAAGCTTTCTTT
TRBV5-1,NA,TRBJ1-6,once,CASSSGSSGNNSPLHF,TGCGCCAGCAGCTCCGGCAGCTCAGGGAATAATTCACCCCTCCACTTT
TRBV5-1,NA,TRBJ1-2,NA,CASSLASGGSYGYTF,TGCGCCAGCAGCTTGGCCTCGGGGGGGAGCTATGGCTACACCTTC
TRBV2,NA,TRBJ1-1,NA,CASHLEGPTEAFF,TGTGCCAGCCACCTGGAGGGCCCCACTGAAGCTTTCTTT
TRBV6-5,NA,TRBJ1-4,NA,CASSRLFEKLFF,TGTGCCAGCAGCCGACTTTTTGAAAAACTGTTTTTT
TRBV5-1,TRBD1,TRBJ2-5,NA,CASSPIQQGVGETQYF,TGCGCCAGCAGCCCAATCCAACAGGGGGTTGGGGAGACCCAGTACTTC
TRBV28,TRBD1,TRBJ2-2,once,CASSYRGIGELFF,TGTGCCAGCAGCTACAGGGGCATCGGGGAGCTGTTTTTT
TRBV18,TRBD1,TRBJ2-7,NA,CASSLGTGVDEQYF,TGTGCCAGCTCACTCGGGACAGGGGTGGACGAGCAGTACTTC
TRBV27,TRBD1,TRBJ1-2,NA,CASSFASLGTGGYGYTF,TGTGCCAGCAGTTTTGCCTCCCTGGGGACAGGGGGTTATGGCTACACCTTC
TRBV29-1,TRBD1,TRBJ2-5,NA,CSVNRGPETQYF,TGCAGCGTAAACAGGGGGCCGGAGACCCAGTACTTC
TRBV5-1,TRBD1,TRBJ1-6,NA,CASSLPTGTGGSPLHF,TGCGCCAGCAGCTTACCCACCGGGACAGGGGGTTCACCCCTCCACTTT
TRBV27,NA,TRBJ2-3,NA,CASSSLGGVRTDTQYF,TGTGCCAGCAGTTCGCTCGGGGGAGTGCGCACAGATACGCAGTATTTT
TRBV7-9,NA,TRBJ2-5,NA,CASSLSLSGEETQYF,TGTGCCAGCAGCTTGAGCCTTTCGGGGGAAGAGACCCAGTACTTC
TRBV2,TRBD1,TRBJ1-4,NA,CASTRGLEGEKLFF,TGTGCCAGCACTAGGGGGCTCGAAGGGGAAAAACTGTTTTTT
TRBV28,NA,TRBJ2-2,NA,CASTPGATGELFF,TGTGCCAGCACCCCAGGGGCAACCGGGGAGCTGTTTTTT
TRBV23-1,NA,TRBJ1-2,NA,CASSQGVYGYTF,TGCGCCAGCAGTCAAGGAGTCTATGGCTACACCTTC